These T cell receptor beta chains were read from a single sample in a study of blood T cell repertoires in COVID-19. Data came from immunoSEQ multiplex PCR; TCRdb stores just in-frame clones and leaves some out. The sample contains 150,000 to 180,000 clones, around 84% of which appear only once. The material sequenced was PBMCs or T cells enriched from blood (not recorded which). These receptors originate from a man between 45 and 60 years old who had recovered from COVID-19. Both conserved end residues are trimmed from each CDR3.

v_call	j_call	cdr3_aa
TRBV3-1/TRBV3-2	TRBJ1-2	ASSQDNRNYGYT
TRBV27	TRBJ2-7	ASSFSRSSYEQY
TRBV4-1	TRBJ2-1	ASSQDRSGVINEQF
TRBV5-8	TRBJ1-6	ASSLAQPGANSPLH
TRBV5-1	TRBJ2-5	ASSLQETQY
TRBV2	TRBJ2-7	ASGSYRTYEQY
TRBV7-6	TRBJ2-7	ASSFDRGPSYEQY
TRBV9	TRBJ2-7	ASSVAEGAPYEQY
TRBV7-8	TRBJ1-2	ASSATGSNYGYT
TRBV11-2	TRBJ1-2	ASSFSGDGYT
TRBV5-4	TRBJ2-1	ASSLDSYNEQF
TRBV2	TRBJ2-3	ASSHNEGTSGELLGDTQY
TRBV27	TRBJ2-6	ASSFAGRFSGANVLT
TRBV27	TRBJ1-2	ASSPWGVLNGYT
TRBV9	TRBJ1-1	ASSLAPSRGSTEAF
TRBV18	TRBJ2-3	ASSPNKGTDTQY
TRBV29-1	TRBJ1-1	AGGEMNTEAF
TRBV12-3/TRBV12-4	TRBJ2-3	ASKGGTDTQY
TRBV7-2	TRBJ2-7	ASSTGTGGYEQY
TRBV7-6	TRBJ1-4	ASSLTGTGGNEKLF
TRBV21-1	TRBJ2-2	ASSIVANTGELF
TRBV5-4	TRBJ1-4	ASSSGTGVAKLF
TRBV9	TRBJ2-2	ASSAQGLNTGELF
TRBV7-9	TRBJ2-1	ATPLGRGGEQF
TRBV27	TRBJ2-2	ASSPYGTGEGSGELF
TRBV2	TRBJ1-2	ASQMDRQYGYT
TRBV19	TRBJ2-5	ASSIAGLETQY
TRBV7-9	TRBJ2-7	ASSPRGGHNEQY
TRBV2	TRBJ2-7	ASSVSLLSYEQY
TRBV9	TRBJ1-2	ASSVDSNYGYT
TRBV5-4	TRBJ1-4	ASSRGTDPNEKLF
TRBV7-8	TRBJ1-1	ASSFRGGNTEAF
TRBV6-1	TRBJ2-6	ASSEYMRVSGANVLT
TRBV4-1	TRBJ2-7	ASSRRTSGGNYEQY
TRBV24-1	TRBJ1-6	ATSDLPGLGCSYNSPLH
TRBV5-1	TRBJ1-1	ASSLGTGGVAEAF
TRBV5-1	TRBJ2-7	ASSLEGTETYEQY
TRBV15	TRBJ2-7	ATSRDGGGYEQY
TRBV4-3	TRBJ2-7	ASSQDLLAGDISYEQY
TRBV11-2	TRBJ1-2	ASSSFDRVGYGYT
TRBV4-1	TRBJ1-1	ASSQERVNTEAF
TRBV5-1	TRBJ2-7	ASSLAETLTGWAYEQY
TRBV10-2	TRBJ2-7	ASSDLGQGSYEQY
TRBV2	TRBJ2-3	ASSEGSGTNTDTQY
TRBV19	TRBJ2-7	ASSTTGGLYEQY
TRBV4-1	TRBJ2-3	ASSQGGGRTDTQY
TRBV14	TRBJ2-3	ASSQDWTAGGLDTQY
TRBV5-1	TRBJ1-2	ASSLGRGDGYT
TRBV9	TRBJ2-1	ASTSGQTYNEQF